This TCR beta chain was documented in a study of T cell responses to AZD1222 COVID-19 vaccine. This table comes from immunoSEQ multiplex PCR, and its TCRdb copy is limited to in-frame clones, with some not included. The table lists approximately 170,000 clones, roughly 94% of them singletons. Notes on the study in general: Possibly, clonal diversity was underestimated; donors were largely white British and included more females. The CD4 TCRs associated with vaccination extended across spike and predominated at 160-218 and 743-854.

Some second doses came at about 4 weeks and others at about 12 weeks; these were pooled. In regard to this clone: What it binds is unknown.

The V gene end was trimmed by 4 bases and the J gene end by 2 bases; junction bases not matched to a gene: 4. Per the germline V gene, CDR1 is LGHDT and CDR2 is YNNKEL (reference sequence). The CDR3 loop spans 14 amino acids. The gene calls are TRBV3-1 (or the pseudogene TRBV3-2) and TRBJ1-2; 7 nucleotides match TRBD1. The TCR originated in an adult who received the AZD1222 COVID-19 vaccine. Specimen: peripheral blood, collected 28 days after the second AZD1222 dose. The CDR3 is CASSRLGQNYGYTF. Written as DNA, the CDR3 is TGTGCCAGCAGCCGATTGGGACAGAACTATGGCTACACCTTC.